The source of this TCR beta chain is a study of T-cell memory formation after mild COVID-19. Points from the study as a whole: CD4+ bias marked clones expanding day 15 to 37, unlike balanced contracting clones. For contracting clones, CD4+ ones sat mainly in CM and EM, CD8+ in EMRA.

This clonotype was detected ten times or more. Its cognate antigen is unknown. J was trimmed by 1 base and V by 7 bases; bases with no gene match: 6. The CDR3 length is 15 residues. 5'RACE with constant-segment primers yielded barcoded, UMI-tagged TCR alpha and TCR beta cDNA libraries. One entry per CDR3 protein, called by TCRdb with MiXCR from the 5' RACE reads. Of more than 35,000 distinct CDR3 sequences in the sample, 8.5% to 10% were seen once. This chain joins TRBV12-3 or TRBV12-4 and TRBJ2-3, with 9 bases identical to TRBD1. Sequenced material: PBMCs or a T cell subset sorted from them (not recorded which). The sequence was obtained from an adult woman who had mild COVID-19 (a few samples of this study predate the infection). Cell type and time point are not known. CDR3 coding DNA: TGTGCCAGCACCCTAAGGACAGGGGGCACAGATACGCAGTATTTT. This encodes CASTLRTGGTDTQYF.